This note documents a single TCR beta chain sequence. This sample is part of a study of patients and donors after allogeneic stem cell transplantation. Trimming at V came to 0 bases and at J to 0 bases, leaving 19 bases not matched to a gene. This CDR3 has 22 amino acids. Germline V lookup: CDR1 MNHEY, CDR2 SMNVEV (reference sequence). TCRdb re-called the RT-PCR reads through MiXCR, storing one row per CDR3 protein. Among about 960,000 distinct CDR3 sequences listed, approximately 19% were seen once. The chain carries TRBV27 and TRBJ2-3, with 9 bases identical to TRBD2. The source material was blood, either unsorted or a sorted T cell fraction (not recorded which). This clonotype originated in a human donor who was either an allogeneic HSCT recipient or a stem cell or donor lymphocyte infusion donor (not recorded which). It is not recorded whose cells these are; they may come from a transplant donor. The CDR3 DNA reads as TGTGCCAGCAGTTTATCGCCCCCAAAAACTAGCGGGCCTGTTTCTAGCACAGATACGCAGTATTTT. Its protein is CASSLSPPKTSGPVSSTDTQYF.